Following are 4 T cell receptor beta chains from one sample sequenced in a study of shared clonotypes between healthy human individuals. The data were produced by immunoSEQ multiplex PCR, yet TCRdb's version contains in-frame clones alone and is incomplete. The sample shows about 1.1 million clones, more than 75% of them seen only once. The sequenced sample was memory CD4+ T cells from PBMCs. The subset denotes: CD45RA-negative fraction. The receptor source for this set is a man between 18 and 35 years old in good health. Some clones in this sample may be carry-over from other donors' samples.

The rearrangement joins TRBV29-1 to TRBJ2-5, with D unresolved. V lost 3 bases and J 5 bases, leaving 10 bases between the germline ends. CDR1 and CDR2 from the germline V gene are SQVTM and ANQGSEA. The CDR3 covers 12 residues. The CDR3 region is CSVENADETQYF. As DNA, the CDR3 is TGCAGCGTTGAGAATGCGGATGAGACCCAGTACTTC.

Of note for this clone: A clone one base away is much larger, so this may be a read error. V is TRBV7-9 and J is TRBJ1-1; D uncertain. With 1 base removed from V and 3 bases from J, the gap between germline ends came to 6 bases. CDR3 length: 13 amino acids. CDR1 SEHNR and CDR2 FQNEAQ come from the germline V gene (reference sequence). CDR3 nucleotides: TGTGCCAGCAGCTTAGTCCCGGACACTGAAGCTTTCTTT. This sequence encodes CASSLVPDTEAFF.

The V gene is TRBV7-3, the J gene TRBJ1-5; TRBD1 might be the D (6 bases). Per the germline V gene, CDR1 is SGHTA and CDR2 is FQGTGA. CDR3 length equals 13 residues. V lost 5 bases and J 4 bases, leaving 9 bases between the germline ends. CDR3: CASSVDRNQPQHF. CDR3 nucleotides: TGTGCCAGCAGCGTTGACAGGAATCAGCCCCAGCATTTT. Full variable domain (missing parts from reference TRBV7-3 and TRBJ1-5): GAGVSQTPSNKVTEKGKYVELRCDPISGHTALYWYRQSLGQGPEFLIYFQGTGAADDSGLPNDRFFAVRPEGSVSTLKIQRTERGDSAVYLCASSVDRNQPQHFGDGTRLSIL.

The V call is TRBV7-3, the J call TRBJ1-1; possibly TRBD1 for D (5 bases). The germline V and J ends were trimmed by 1 base and 7 bases, with 10 bases remaining between them. CDR1 is SGHTA, CDR2 FQGTGA, per germline. The CDR3 loop spans 13 amino acids. The CDR3 sequence is CASSLRGGVEAFF. The CDR3 DNA is TGTGCCAGCAGCTTAAGGGGAGGGGTTGAAGCTTTCTTT.